Shown below are 9 T cell receptor beta chains from a single sample sequenced in a study of patients and donors after allogeneic stem cell transplantation. MiXCR, run by TCRdb on the RT-PCR reads, gives a single entry per CDR3 protein. Of 150,000 to 250,000 distinct CDR3 sequences in the sample, less than 45% were seen once. The sequencing sample was made of blood, either unsorted or a sorted T cell fraction (not recorded which). The origin of the receptors is a human donor who was either an allogeneic HSCT recipient or a stem cell or donor lymphocyte infusion donor (not recorded which). It is not recorded whose cells these are; they may come from a transplant donor.

The chain combines TRBV9 with TRBJ1-2; D not certain. CDR3 length equals 13 residues. V lost 1 base to trimming and J lost 6 bases, with 10 bases between them. From germline, CDR1 is SGDLS and CDR2 YYNGEE. In nucleotides, the CDR3 is TGTGCCAGCAGCGTATTAGAGGCAGATGGCTACACCTTC. Amino acid sequence: CASSVLEADGYTF.

The rearrangement links TRBV7-2 to TRBJ2-1; D may be TRBD2 (5 bases). The germline V and J ends were trimmed by 0 bases and 3 bases, with 18 bases remaining between them. The CDR3 sequence is 18 residues long. Germline V lookup: CDR1 SGHTA, CDR2 FQGNSA. CDR3 amino acids: CASSLAWAGLTLYNEQFF. For the CDR3, the DNA is TGTGCCAGCAGCTTAGCCTGGGCGGGCCTAACACTCTACAATGAGCAGTTCTTC.

This clonotype was counted a few times. The chain carries TRBV2 and TRBJ2-3, with 8 bases matching TRBD1. Germline V CDR1 and CDR2: SNHLY, FYNNEI. Germline trimming cut 8 bases from V and 4 bases from J; bases unmatched to any gene: 11. The CDR3 consists of 15 residues. The CDR3, as DNA: TGTGCCAGCCCCCAGCCAGGACAGGGATCAGATACGCAGTATTTT. Amino acid sequence: CASPQPGQGSDTQYF.

This clonotype came up once. J is TRBJ1-4 and V is TRBV3-1; tentative D call: TRBD1 (5 bases). CDR1 is LGHDT and CDR2 is YNNKEL in the germline V gene (reference sequence). CDR3 size: 15 residues. V was cut by 0 bases and J by 6 bases, with 11 bases left in between. The CDR3 DNA sequence: TGTGCCAGCAGCCAAGAGGCACCGGGGGATGAAAAACTGTTTTTT. This encodes CASSQEAPGDEKLFF.

This clonotype was observed many times. V gene TRBV20-1 combines with J gene TRBJ2-1; D is possibly TRBD1 or TRBD2 (5 bases each). Germline V gene lookup returns CDR1 DFQATT and CDR2 SNEGSKA (reference sequence). Trimming stripped 1 base from V and 6 bases from J, with 13 bases between. The CDR3 is made up of 14 amino acids. For the CDR3, the DNA is TGCAGTGCTAGAGTAGCGAAAGGGGTCAATGAGCAGTTCTTC. This translates into CSARVAKGVNEQFF.

The rearrangement uses TRBV1 and TRBJ1-1; TRBD1, the table's D call, lacks a check against the DNA. TRBV1 constitutes a pseudogene. The CDR3 length is 14 residues. For the CDR3, the DNA is TGCACCAGCAGCCAAGATGGGGGCAACACTGAAGCTTTCTTT. It encodes CTSSQDGGNTEAFF.

The rearrangement joins TRBV2 to TRBJ1-1; D remains unclear. V was clipped by 6 bases and J by 4 bases, with 12 bases between them. The germline gives CDR1 SNHLY, CDR2 FYNNEI. The CDR3 runs 13 residues. The CDR3 nucleotides are TGTGCCAGCAGGCCGACTAAGATCACTGAAGCTTTCTTT. Residues: CASRPTKITEAFF.

The rearrangement links TRBV29-1 to TRBJ2-1; TRBD1 might be the D (5 bases). The CDR3 has 13 amino acids. Germline-derived CDR1 and CDR2 are SQVTM and ANQGSEA. V was pared by 8 bases and J by 8 bases, with 19 bases between. The CDR3 DNA is TGCAGCATATGTCTCAGGGTGGGCGATGAGCAGTTCTTC. Translated, it gives CSICLRVGDEQFF.

The chain combines TRBV7-9 with TRBJ1-2; 9 bases line up with TRBD1. Germline lookup yields CDR1 SEHNR and CDR2 FQNEAQ (reference sequence). The CDR3 has 16 residues. V was pared by 4 bases and J by 1 base, with 7 bases of the junction left unmatched. CDR3 region: CASSYLRDRDNYGYTF. The CDR3 DNA is TGTGCCAGCAGCTACCTCCGGGACAGGGATAACTATGGCTACACCTTC.